A single sample is the source of the 24 T cell receptor beta chains below, sequenced in a study of a mutant IDH1 vaccine in newly diagnosed glioma. This table comes from immunoSEQ multiplex PCR, and its TCRdb copy is limited to in-frame clones, with some not included. The table records tens of thousands of clones, around 86% of them present only once. No antigen is known for these receptors. Described time point: week 35, safety follow-up. Every single dose of the vaccine, 300 ug of mutant IDH1 20-mer peptide, came with topical imiquimod. The sequencing used PBMCs, collected from a glioma patient whose treatment included an IDH1 peptide vaccine. The receptors stem from a woman between 40 and 55 years old with glioma. Some clones in this sample may be carry-over from other donors' samples.

The chain joins TRBV5-1 to TRBJ1-6, with 10 bases identical to TRBD1. This CDR3 contains 12 residues. V was clipped by 3 bases and J by 13 bases; unmatched bases: 1. Germline-derived CDR1 and CDR2 are SGHRS and YFSETQ. The CDR3 sequence is CASSSGQGPLHF. CDR3 coding DNA: TGCGCCAGCAGCTCGGGACAGGGGCCCCTCCACTTT.

This rearrangement joins TRBV5-4 to TRBJ2-7, with D maybe TRBD1 (6 bases). Deletions cut 0 bases from V and 5 bases from J, with 12 bases between. Germline V gene data show CDR1 as SGHNT and CDR2 as YYREEE (reference sequence). CDR3 length: 14 amino acids. CDR3 region: CASSLGVRGDEQYF. The CDR3 DNA is TGTGCCAGCAGCTTGGGTGTCAGGGGTGACGAGCAGTACTTC. Full variable domain (rest looked up from reference TRBV5-4 and TRBJ2-7): ETGVTQSPTHLIKTRGQQVTLRCSSQSGHNTVSWYQQALGQGPQFIFQYYREEENGRGNFPPRFSGLQFPNYSSELNVNALELDDSALYLCASSLGVRGDEQYFGPGTRLTVT.

CDR3 nucleotides: TGTGCCAGCAGCCTCTTGGGACAGGGAAGCACAGATACGCAGTATTTT. Translating gives CASSLLGQGSTDTQYF. The gene calls are TRBV5-6 and TRBJ2-3; 9 nucleotides match TRBD1. V dropped 4 bases and J dropped 0; count of bases not matched to a gene: 6. The germline CDR1 and CDR2 sequences are SGHDT and YYEEEE. There are 16 residues in the CDR3. Complete variable domain (other parts from reference TRBV5-6 and TRBJ2-3): DAGVTQSPTHLIKTRGQQVTLRCSPKSGHDTVSWYQQALGQGPQFIFQYYEEEERQRGNFPDRFSGHQFPNYSSELNVNALLLGDSALYLCASSLLGQGSTDTQYFGPGTRLTVL.

The genes are TRBV4-1 and TRBJ2-7; D gene uncertain. With 1 base removed from V and 2 bases from J, the gap between germline ends came to 9 bases. The CDR3 covers 14 residues. CDR1 is MGHRA, CDR2 YSYEKL, per germline. The CDR3 DNA is TGCGCCAGCAGCCAAGCTAACAGAGCCTACGAGCAGTACTTC. Amino acid sequence: CASSQANRAYEQYF.

This chain connects TRBV9 to TRBJ2-6; D may be TRBD2 (6 bases). This CDR3 contains 17 residues. V was shortened by 7 bases and J by 1 base, with 18 bases between the two germline ends. In germline, CDR1 is SGDLS, CDR2 YYNGEE. CDR3 protein: CASSRTGDFSGANVLTF. In nucleotides, the CDR3 is TGTGCCAGCTCGCGCACGGGGGACTTTTCTGGGGCCAACGTCCTGACTTTC.

The chain couples TRBV10-3 to TRBJ2-1; 7 bases are shared with TRBD1. The CDR3 has 11 amino acids. V lost 11 bases and J lost 8; bases outside the gene matches: 6. Germline lookup yields CDR1 ENHRY and CDR2 SYGVKD. In DNA, the CDR3 is TGTGCCCTACGGACAGGCTATGAGCAGTTCTTC. Its translation: CALRTGYEQFF.

This clone was counted between two and nine times. The rearrangement links TRBV2 to TRBJ1-1; TRBD1 is a possible D gene (6 bases). The germline CDR1 and CDR2 sequences are SNHLY and FYNNEI. V was cut by 7 bases and J by 5 bases, with 20 bases left in between. The CDR3 contains 15 residues. The CDR3 sequence: CASIEQGVEGTEAFF. CDR3 in DNA: TGTGCCAGCATCGAACAGGGAGTGGAGGGAACTGAAGCTTTCTTT.

The chain joins TRBV28 to TRBJ2-7; TRBD1 might be the D (6 bases). The CDR3 totals 12 residues. The V gene's germline CDR1 is MDHEN and CDR2 SYDVKM. The germline V and J ends were trimmed by 6 bases and 3 bases, with 9 bases remaining between them. CDR3 coding DNA: TGTGCCAGCAGGGACAGCTTCTACGAGCAGTACTTC. Encoded protein: CASRDSFYEQYF.

This sequence joins TRBV14 and TRBJ2-2, with D perhaps matching TRBD2 (5 bases). Per germline, CDR1 SGHDN and CDR2 FVKESK. The V and J ends lost 1 base and 5 bases respectively, with 11 bases between them. The CDR3 is 15 amino acids. Here the CDR3 DNA reads TGTGCCAGCAGCCAAGCCCGGGGTTTTACCGGGGAGCTGTTTTTT. Residues: CASSQARGFTGELFF.

The chain is built from TRBV10-2 and TRBJ1-5, with D uncertain. CDR1 is WSHSY and CDR2 is SAAADI in the germline V gene. V lost 6 bases, J lost 5 bases, and 8 bases lay in between. The CDR3 spans 12 residues. The CDR3 reads CASSQVYQPQHF. The CDR3 DNA sequence: TGCGCCAGCAGCCAGGTTTATCAGCCCCAGCATTTT.

This chain links TRBV6-1 with TRBJ2-7; 7 bases agree with TRBD1. Germline values: CDR1 MNHNS, CDR2 SASEGT. The V segment lost 11 bases and the J segment 4 bases; nucleotides outside the gene matches: 11. This CDR3 spans 13 amino acids. Written as DNA, the CDR3 is TGTGCCGCACTGACAGGGCAGTCGTACGAGCAGTACTTC. It codes for CAALTGQSYEQYF.

The V and J genes are TRBV6-5 and TRBJ2-4; D unclear. CDR1 and CDR2 from the germline V gene are MNHEY and SVGAGI. The CDR3 totals 15 residues. The V end lost 6 bases, the J end lost 2 bases, and 14 bases lay between the germline ends. The CDR3 nucleotides read TGTGCCAGCAGCTCCCCGTGGCGAACCAAAAACATTCAGTACTTC. Its protein product is CASSSPWRTKNIQYF.

V gene TRBV2 combines with J gene TRBJ2-5, with TRBD2 identical over 7 bases. Trimming cost V 8 bases and J 0 bases; bases outside gene matches: 6. The V gene's germline CDR1 is SNHLY and CDR2 FYNNEI. The CDR3 spans 14 residues. CDR3 nucleotide sequence: TGTGCCAGCGCGCGGGAGTGGGACCAAGAGACCCAGTACTTC. Its protein product is CASAREWDQETQYF.

The genes are TRBV2 and TRBJ1-5, with 7 bases lining up with TRBD1. The CDR3 contains 14 residues. J lost 5 bases, V lost 8 bases, and 9 bases had no gene match. Per germline, CDR1 SNHLY and CDR2 FYNNEI. The CDR3 loop is CASSWGQRYQPQHF. CDR3 coding DNA: TGTGCCAGCTCATGGGGACAGAGATATCAGCCCCAGCATTTT.

The chain links TRBV7-2 to TRBJ2-3; possible D gene TRBD1, 6 bases. Germline V gives CDR1 SGHTA, CDR2 FQGNSA. The germline V and J ends were trimmed by 1 base and 3 bases, with 20 bases remaining between them. This CDR3 has 18 residues. The CDR3 here is CASSLVFRVAGETDTQYF. CDR3 nucleotide sequence: TGTGCCAGCAGCTTAGTATTCAGGGTGGCAGGGGAGACAGATACGCAGTATTTT.

V and J are TRBV4-3 and TRBJ2-1; the D gene is possibly TRBD2 (6 bases). The CDR3 covers 11 residues. V gave up 4 bases and J gave up 16 bases, with 14 bases separating them. CDR1 and CDR2 (germline): LGHNA, YSLEER. The CDR3: CASSRGTDIFF. CDR3 bases: TGCGCCAGCAGCCGGGGGACTGACATATTCTTC.

The chain combines TRBV7-8 with TRBJ2-7; TRBD2 might be the D (6 bases). Germline V CDR1 and CDR2: SGHVS, FQNEAQ. Between the trimmed V and J ends, which lost 1 base and 3 bases, there was a span of 13 bases. This CDR3 spans 15 amino acids. The DNA for the CDR3 is TGTGCCAGCAGCTTAGATCTGGGGACTTTCTACGAGCAGTACTTC. Translating gives CASSLDLGTFYEQYF.

The CDR3 nucleotides read TGTGCCAGCAGTTTGTGGGAAGGGACTGAAGCTTTCTTT. It specifies CASSLWEGTEAFF. The J gene is TRBJ1-1, the V gene TRBV27; D is unclear. The CDR3 loop spans 13 amino acids. Germline V gene lookup returns CDR1 MNHEY and CDR2 SMNVEV (reference sequence). Trimming pared 3 bases from V and 5 bases from J, leaving 10 bases between.

This chain connects TRBV21-1 to TRBJ1-1; TRBD1, the table's D call, lacks a check against the DNA. TRBV21-1 is designated a pseudogene. This CDR3 spans 12 amino acids. Here the CDR3 DNA reads TGTGCCAGCAGCTACAGGGGGACTGAAGCTTTCTTT. Encoded protein: CASSYRGTEAFF.

The chain links TRBV19 to TRBJ1-1; no clear D gene. The CDR3 runs 12 residues. Trimming stripped 4 bases from V and 7 bases from J, with 10 bases between. Germline loops: CDR1 LNHDA, CDR2 SQIVND (reference sequence). The CDR3 DNA follows: TGTGCCAGTAGTAGAAGTGTGGGTGAAGCTTTCTTT. Its translation is CASSRSVGEAFF.

This chain uses TRBV2 with TRBJ2-7, with TRBD1 identical over 9 bases. Germline V gene lookup returns CDR1 SNHLY and CDR2 FYNNEI. The CDR3 totals 14 residues. Germline trimming cut 4 bases from V and 2 bases from J; bases unmatched to any gene: 3. The DNA of the CDR3 is TGTGCCAGCAGTGCTGGGGACAGGGCCTACGAGCAGTACTTC. It is translated as CASSAGDRAYEQYF. The variable domain in full, completed from reference TRBV2 and TRBJ2-7, reads EPEVTQTPSHQVTQMGQEVILRCVPISNHLYFYWYRQILGQKVEFLVSFYNNEISEKSEIFDDQFSVERPDGSNFTLKIRSTKLEDSAMYFCASSAGDRAYEQYFGPGTRLTVT.

This clone was seen just once. The genes are TRBV9 and TRBJ1-2; D may be TRBD1 (5 bases). Per germline, CDR1 SGDLS and CDR2 YYNGEE. V was shortened by 3 bases and J by 3 bases, with 18 bases between the two germline ends. The CDR3 consists of 16 residues. The CDR3 region is CASSANGGQDYYGYTF. The CDR3 DNA is TGTGCCAGCAGCGCCAACGGGGGTCAGGATTACTATGGCTACACCTTC. Looking up the rest from reference TRBV9 and TRBJ1-2 gives the full variable domain: DSGVTQTPKHLITATGQRVTLRCSPRSGDLSVYWYQQSLDQGLQFLIQYYNGEERAKGNILERFSAQQFPDLHSELNLSSLELGDSALYFCASSANGGQDYYGYTFGSGTRLTVV.

The rearrangement joins TRBV5-1 to TRBJ2-5; no firm D call. The CDR3 totals 13 residues. Germline-derived CDR1 and CDR2 are SGHRS and YFSETQ. Between the trimmed V and J ends, which lost 2 bases and 5 bases, there was a span of 10 bases. CDR3 sequence reads: CASSFSPTETQYF. In DNA, the CDR3 is TGCGCCAGCAGCTTCAGTCCAACCGAGACCCAGTACTTC.

This sequence joins TRBV2 and TRBJ2-1, with 9 bases fitting TRBD2. In germline, CDR1 is SNHLY, CDR2 FYNNEI. This CDR3 spans 14 amino acids. Losses at the gene ends were 5 bases for V and 7 bases for J; bases not matched to a gene: 6. CDR3 sequence: CASSQAGGPNEQFF. CDR3 in DNA: TGTGCCAGCAGTCAGGCGGGGGGGCCAAATGAGCAGTTCTTC.